These 8 T cell receptor beta chains were all obtained from the same sample, sequenced in a study of tumor and adjacent non-tumor tissue in lung cancer. Three rounds of nested PCR, following a modified ARM-PCR protocol, produced the TCRbeta library. Each CDR3 protein is one row after TCRdb ran MiXCR on the multiplex PCR reads. Among more than 85,000 distinct CDR3 sequences listed, more than 70% were seen once. The template was RNA from unsorted bulk tissue. The sequencing sample was made of lung tumor tissue. The source is a woman aged 55-69 years with non-small cell lung cancer.

Concerning this clonotype: This may come from a read error, since a much larger clone is one base off. V usage is TRBV6-2 or TRBV6-3 and J usage is TRBJ1-2; D not certain. This CDR3 spans 14 amino acids. Germline V gives CDR1 MNHEY, CDR2 SVGEGT. CDR3 residues: CANSYLGLHYGYTF. CDR3 nucleotides: TGTGCCAACAGTTACCTCGGTCTCCACTATGGCTACACCTTC.

The sample holds one count of this clonotype. A read error may account for a junction end that differs from germline. The chain employs TRBV7-9 and TRBJ2-2; a possible D gene is TRBD2 (6 bases). Per germline, CDR1 SEHNR and CDR2 FQNEAQ (reference sequence). The CDR3 runs 18 residues. The CDR3 spells CANSFDLLASANTGELFF. The CDR3 DNA reads as TGTGCCAACAGCTTTGATCTCCTAGCGAGCGCGAACACCGGGGAGCTGTTTTTT.

A remark on this clonotype: One end of the junction does not line up with germline, which may come from a read error. Here the CDR3 reads CTSREGARGTETQYF. The CDR3 region has the DNA TGTACCAGTAGGGAGGGGGCGCGGGGTACAGAGACCCAGTACTTC. The chain couples TRBV11-2 to TRBJ2-5, with D perhaps being TRBD1 or TRBD2 (7 bases each). Per germline, CDR1 SGHAT and CDR2 FQNNGV. The CDR3 extends over 15 amino acids.

As for this clonotype: A much larger clone lies one base from this, so it may be a read error. The conserved phenylalanine or tryptophan is not found at the CDR3 terminus, so this likely reflects a read error. The rearrangement links TRBV20-1 to TRBJ1-1; D is unclear. The germline V and J ends were trimmed by 0 bases and 2 bases, with 7 bases remaining between them. CDR1 is DFQATT, CDR2 SNEGSKA, per germline (reference sequence). The CDR3 covers 13 residues. The chain's CDR3 is CSARETGNTEAFS. CDR3 coding DNA: TGCAGTGCTAGAGAGACGGGAAACACTGAAGCTTTCTCT.

This chain links TRBV14 with TRBJ1-1; tentatively, D is TRBD1 (6 bases). The CDR3 totals 15 residues. V was shortened by 6 bases and J by 4 bases, with 18 bases between the two germline ends. Per germline, CDR1 SGHDN and CDR2 FVKESK. The CDR3 DNA reads TGTGCCAGCAGGGCCCAAAGGGGGGTTGGCACTGAAGCTTTCTTT. It translates to CASRAQRGVGTEAFF.

This clonotype was counted many times. The J gene is TRBJ2-7, the V gene TRBV5-5; no clear D gene. From germline, CDR1 is SGHKS and CDR2 YYEKEE (reference sequence). The CDR3 loop spans 12 amino acids. V dropped 0 bases and J dropped 7 bases, with 8 bases sitting between them. CDR3 in amino acids: CASSLGLREQYF. The CDR3 DNA reads TGTGCCAGCAGCTTGGGTTTACGGGAGCAGTACTTC.

This clonotype was seen repeatedly, ten times or more. V usage is TRBV20-1 and J usage is TRBJ2-1; no definite D call. The CDR3 has 16 amino acids. Germline V gene data show CDR1 as DFQATT and CDR2 as SNEGSKA (reference sequence). The V gene lost 1 base and the J gene lost 6 bases, with 19 bases spanning the gap. As DNA, the CDR3 is TGCAGTGCTAGAGCGGAGCTTAGAGCTTCTGGCAATGAGCAGTTCTTC. It specifies CSARAELRASGNEQFF.

This clonotype was seen at least ten times. The genes are TRBV18 and TRBJ1-1, with 7 bases fitting TRBD1. The CDR3 extends over 15 amino acids. With V trimmed by 3 bases and J by 1 base, 5 bases remained unmatched. Germline V lookup: CDR1 KGHSH, CDR2 LQKENI. The CDR3 nucleotides read TGTGCCAGCTCACCGAACAGGGGCCGGAACACTGAAGCTTTCTTT. It yields the protein CASSPNRGRNTEAFF.